This TCR beta chain derives from a study of blood T cell repertoires in COVID-19. About the research overall: Material from acute and convalescent COVID-19 was sourced from the United States, Italy and Spain. PBMCs, B-cell-depleted T cells, or T cells provided the cDNA or gDNA that made up the material.

The germline V gene has CDR1 SGHNT and CDR2 YYREEE (reference sequence). With 7 bases removed from V and 5 bases from J, the gap between germline ends came to 9 bases. This CDR3 is 11 amino acids long. In the original analysis: Estimation of nucleated cell counts was performed using reference gene primer amplification. Data came from immunoSEQ multiplex PCR; TCRdb stores just in-frame clones and leaves some out. V and J calls and clone size come straight from that table; D and trimming were deduced from the DNA. The sample has more than 85,000 clones; around 85% are singletons. The sequence was collected from a human donor in a cohort sampled during active COVID-19. This sequence joins TRBV5-4 and TRBJ1-1; a possible D gene is TRBD1 (6 bases). Sequencing was done on a sample of peripheral blood. The CDR3 DNA reads TGTGCCAGCGGTAGGGGGACTGAAGCTTTCTTT. This codes for CASGRGTEAFF.